One and the same sample provided the 16 T cell receptor beta chains below, sequenced in a study of cytomegalovirus exposure and HLA in healthy donors. PCR primers comprised 60 Vbeta and 13 Jbeta primers. The table came from immunoSEQ multiplex PCR; TCRdb's copy has only in-frame clones and leaves some out. The table has under 150,000 clones, 75% to 85% seen once; the top ten hold over 2.5%. The sample taken for sequencing was PBMCs. The receptor set was obtained from a male donor in good health and CMV-seronegative.

This clone was seen a few times. This rearrangement joins TRBV6-1 to TRBJ1-5, with D tentatively TRBD1 (6 bases). Germline values: CDR1 MNHNS, CDR2 SASEGT. The CDR3 runs 15 residues. The V and J ends lost 4 bases and 2 bases respectively, with 12 bases between them. As DNA, the CDR3 is TGTGCCAGCAGTGGGAGGGGGGGAGGCAATCAGCCCCAGCATTTT. Its translation: CASSGRGGGNQPQHF.

This chain uses TRBV5-1 with TRBJ1-6; D remains unclear. This CDR3 has 15 amino acids. In germline, CDR1 is SGHRS, CDR2 YFSETQ. V lost 0 bases to trimming and J lost 4 bases, with 8 bases between them. CDR3 sequence: CASSLGPEYNSPLHF. CDR3 in DNA: TGCGCCAGCAGCTTGGGACCGGAGTATAATTCACCCCTCCACTTT.

V gene TRBV10-3 combines with J gene TRBJ2-2, with 11 bases matching TRBD1. The V gene's germline CDR1 is ENHRY and CDR2 SYGVKD. Trimming took 3 bases from V and 0 from J; bases not matched to a gene: 6. CDR3 size: 18 residues. CDR3 sequence (DNA): TGTGCCATCAGTGAATTGTGGACAGGGGGCTCGAACACCGGGGAGCTGTTTTTT. It translates to CAISELWTGGSNTGELFF.

The CDR3 sequence: CASSVSDRVGWADTQYF. DNA for the CDR3: TGTGCCAGCAGCGTATCCGACAGGGTGGGTTGGGCAGATACGCAGTATTTT. V is TRBV9 and J is TRBJ2-3, with TRBD1 matching over 7 bases. The ends lost 1 base at V and 4 bases at J; junction bases unmatched: 12. The germline V gene encodes CDR1 SGDLS and CDR2 YYNGEE. The length of the CDR3 is 17 residues.

The CDR3 region is CASSENRMDTQYF. The DNA for the CDR3 is TGTGCCAGCAGTGAAAATCGTATGGATACGCAGTATTTT. This chain connects TRBV25-1 to TRBJ2-3; D gene uncertain. The CDR3 is 13 residues long. Germline CDR1 is MGHDK and CDR2 is SYGVNS. The V end was cut by 2 bases, the J end by 6 bases, with 9 bases between.

A word on this clone: This same CDR3 is encoded by further DNA sequences in the sample. The CDR3 DNA sequence: TGTGCCAGCAGCCTCGGACAGCAAGAGACCCAGTACTTC. This translates into CASSLGQQETQYF. This chain links TRBV5-4 with TRBJ2-5; tentative D call: TRBD1 (6 bases). The V end lost 4 bases, the J end lost 2 bases, and 9 bases lay between the germline ends. This CDR3 is 13 amino acids long. Per germline, CDR1 SGHNT and CDR2 YYREEE (reference sequence).

The chain recombines TRBV5-1 with TRBJ2-7; 11 bases are shared with TRBD1. CDR1 is SGHRS and CDR2 is YFSETQ in the germline V gene. CDR3 length equals 15 residues. V was clipped by 2 bases and J by 4 bases; unmatched bases: 5. DNA for the CDR3: TGCGCCAGCAGCTTAGACCGGGACAGGGGGTACGAGCAGTACTTC. As protein: CASSLDRDRGYEQYF.

This clone was observed a handful of times. The genes are TRBV5-1 and TRBJ2-5; D call uncertain. Germline V gives CDR1 SGHRS, CDR2 YFSETQ. Trimming removed 3 bases at V and 3 bases at J, with 6 bases between. This CDR3 comprises 12 residues. The CDR3 DNA follows: TGCGCCAGCAGCTACCACAAAGAGACCCAGTACTTC. The encoded protein is CASSYHKETQYF.

The chain carries TRBV29-1 and TRBJ1-5; 7 nucleotides align to TRBD1. Germline V gives CDR1 SQVTM, CDR2 ANQGSEA. The CDR3 sequence is 13 residues long. Germline trimming cut 2 bases from V and 5 bases from J; bases unmatched to any gene: 3. The CDR3 sequence is CSVELGGDQPQHF. For the CDR3, the DNA is TGCAGCGTTGAATTAGGGGGCGATCAGCCCCAGCATTTT.

The J gene is TRBJ2-3, the V gene TRBV9, with D perhaps matching TRBD2 (6 bases). The CDR3 loop spans 16 amino acids. The germline gives CDR1 SGDLS, CDR2 YYNGEE. With 2 bases removed from V and 6 bases from J, the gap between germline ends came to 19 bases. The CDR3 nucleotides are TGTGCCAGCAGCGTGGCCGGGACTCGTAATTCGGATACGCAGTATTTT. Translation: CASSVAGTRNSDTQYF.

The chain has TRBV1 and TRBJ2-1; the table's D call of TRBD2 was not tested on the DNA. TRBV1 is an annotated pseudogene. The CDR3 runs to 15 residues. This CDR3 reads CTSSQVRTGDNEQFF. As DNA, the CDR3 is TGCACCAGCAGCCAAGTGCGGACTGGCGACAATGAGCAGTTCTTC.

This chain connects TRBV6-6 to TRBJ2-2; 8 bases are shared with TRBD2. Per germline, CDR1 MNHNY and CDR2 SVGAGI (reference sequence). The CDR3 consists of 15 residues. V was clipped by 2 bases and J by 6 bases; unmatched bases: 5. CDR3: CASSYHSGDAGELFF. In DNA form, the CDR3 reads TGTGCCAGCAGTTACCATAGCGGGGATGCCGGGGAGCTGTTTTTT.

This clone has only one observation. The chain is built from TRBV20-1 and TRBJ1-1, with D hard to call. V lost 5 bases to trimming and J lost 4 bases, with 5 bases between them. CDR3 length equals 10 residues. Germline CDR1 and CDR2: DFQATT and SNEGSKA (reference sequence). CDR3 sequence: CSAGPTEAFF. CDR3 sequence (DNA): TGCAGTGCTGGGCCCACTGAAGCTTTCTTT.

The rearrangement links TRBV4-1 to TRBJ1-3; 9 bases agree with TRBD1. This CDR3 is built from 16 residues. V shed 2 bases and J 4 bases; nucleotides not matched to a gene: 6. Per germline, CDR1 MGHRA and CDR2 YSYEKL. The DNA of the CDR3 is TGCGCCAGCAGCCAACCACAGGGGGCGAGGGGAAACACCATATATTTT. Protein: CASSQPQGARGNTIYF.

The rearrangement joins TRBV19 to TRBJ1-3; 7 bases match TRBD1. The CDR3 sequence is 17 residues long. CDR1 is LNHDA and CDR2 is SQIVND in the germline V gene (reference sequence). Unmatched junction bases numbered 10, after V lost 3 bases and J lost 2 bases. For the CDR3, the DNA is TGTGCCAGTAGTATGGGAACAGGGGCCGACACTGGAAACACCATATATTTT. Protein: CASSMGTGADTGNTIYF. Based on the CDR3 plus reference TRBV19 and TRBJ1-3, the full variable domain is DGGITQSPKYLFRKEGQNVTLSCEQNLNHDAMYWYRQDPGQGLRLIYYSQIVNDFQKGDIAEGYSVSREKKESFPLTVTSAQKNPTAFYLCASSMGTGADTGNTIYFGEGSWLTVV.

The chain carries TRBV16 and TRBJ2-7; 12 nucleotides align to TRBD1. Looked up from germline, CDR1 is KGHSY and CDR2 is FQNENV. The V gene end was trimmed by 0 bases and the J gene end by 6 bases; junction bases not matched to a gene: 6. This CDR3 contains 16 residues. CDR3 sequence reads: CASSQSSGTGGGEQYF. CDR3 nucleotides: TGTGCCAGCAGCCAATCCTCCGGGACAGGGGGCGGCGAGCAGTACTTC.